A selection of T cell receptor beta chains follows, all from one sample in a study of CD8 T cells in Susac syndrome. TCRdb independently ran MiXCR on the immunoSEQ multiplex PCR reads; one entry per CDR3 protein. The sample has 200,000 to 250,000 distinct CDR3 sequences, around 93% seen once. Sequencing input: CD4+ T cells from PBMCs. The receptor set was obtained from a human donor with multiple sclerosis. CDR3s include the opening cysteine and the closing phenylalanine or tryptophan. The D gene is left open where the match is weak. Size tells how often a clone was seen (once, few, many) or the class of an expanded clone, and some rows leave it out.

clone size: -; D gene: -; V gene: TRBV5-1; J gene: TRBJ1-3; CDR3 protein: CASSSFPANSGNTIYF; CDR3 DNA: TGCGCCAGCAGCTCCTTCCCGGCTAACTCTGGAAACACCATATATTTT
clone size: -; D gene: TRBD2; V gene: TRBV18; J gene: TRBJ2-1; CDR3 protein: CASSPGMLAGASPYNEQFF; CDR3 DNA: TGTGCCAGCTCACCAGGAATGTTAGCGGGAGCATCTCCCTACAATGAGCAGTTCTTC
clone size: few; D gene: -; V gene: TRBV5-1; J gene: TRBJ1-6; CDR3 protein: CASSLSEGNSPLHF; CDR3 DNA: TGCGCCAGCAGCTTGTCCGAGGGTAATTCACCCCTCCACTTT
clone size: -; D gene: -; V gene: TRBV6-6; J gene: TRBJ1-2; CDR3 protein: CASRGGRDYGYTF; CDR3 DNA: TGTGCCAGCAGGGGGGGGCGCGACTATGGCTACACCTTC
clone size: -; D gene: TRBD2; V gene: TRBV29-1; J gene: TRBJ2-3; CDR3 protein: CSVDIRGPLAGVTDTQYF; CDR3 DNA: TGCAGCGTGGACATCAGGGGGCCGCTAGCGGGAGTCACAGATACGCAGTATTTT
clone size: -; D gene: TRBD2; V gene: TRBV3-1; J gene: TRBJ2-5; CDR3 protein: CASSQAVNGRETQYF; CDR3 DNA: TGTGCCAGCAGCCAAGCGGTCAACGGGAGGGAGACCCAGTACTTC
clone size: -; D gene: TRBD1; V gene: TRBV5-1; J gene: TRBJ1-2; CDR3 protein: CASSPGTATSSGYTF; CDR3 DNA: TGCGCCAGCAGCCCAGGGACAGCCACCTCGTCTGGCTACACCTTC
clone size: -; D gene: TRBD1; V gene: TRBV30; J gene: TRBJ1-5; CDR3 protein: CAWSRDRPREQPQHF; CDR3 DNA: TGTGCCTGGTCCAGGGACAGGCCACGGGAGCAGCCCCAGCATTTT
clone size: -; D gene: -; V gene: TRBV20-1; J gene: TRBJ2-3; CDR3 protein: CSARRADRARSTDTQYF; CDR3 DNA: TGCAGTGCTAGAAGGGCGGATCGGGCGCGAAGCACAGATACGCAGTATTTT
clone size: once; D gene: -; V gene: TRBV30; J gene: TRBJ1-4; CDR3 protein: CAWRFGLGKLFF; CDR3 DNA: TGTGCCTGGAGGTTTGGGTTGGGAAAACTGTTTTTT
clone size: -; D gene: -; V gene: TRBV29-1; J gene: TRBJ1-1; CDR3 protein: CSVEGGGSNTEAFF; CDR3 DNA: TGCAGCGTTGAAGGAGGCGGTTCGAACACTGAAGCTTTCTTT
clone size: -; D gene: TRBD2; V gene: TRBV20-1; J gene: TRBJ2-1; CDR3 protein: CSATTSGHNEQFF; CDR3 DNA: TGCAGTGCAACGACTAGCGGGCACAATGAGCAGTTCTTC
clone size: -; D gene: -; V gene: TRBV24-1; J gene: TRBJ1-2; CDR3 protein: CATRDSNYGYTF; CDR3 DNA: TGTGCCACCAGGGACAGCAACTATGGCTACACCTTC
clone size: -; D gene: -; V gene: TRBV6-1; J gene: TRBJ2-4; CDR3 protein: CASSEVWGEGIQYF; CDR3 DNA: TGTGCCAGCAGTGAAGTCTGGGGGGAAGGCATTCAGTACTTC
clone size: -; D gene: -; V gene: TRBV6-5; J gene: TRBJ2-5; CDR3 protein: CASRPTGRETQYF; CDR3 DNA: TGTGCCAGCAGACCGACAGGGAGGGAGACCCAGTACTTC
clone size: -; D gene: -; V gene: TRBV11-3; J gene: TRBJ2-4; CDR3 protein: CASSPGTPPNIQYF; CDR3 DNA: TGTGCCAGCAGCCCCGGGACCCCCCCCAACATTCAGTACTTC
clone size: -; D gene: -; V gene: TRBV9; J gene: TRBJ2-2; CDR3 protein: CASSVADGATGELFF; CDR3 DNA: TGTGCCAGCAGCGTAGCGGACGGGGCCACCGGGGAGCTGTTTTTT
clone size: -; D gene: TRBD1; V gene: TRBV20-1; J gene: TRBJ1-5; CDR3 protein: CSARALQGGVGNQPQHF; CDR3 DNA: TGCAGTGCTAGAGCCTTACAGGGGGGCGTTGGCAATCAGCCCCAGCATTTT
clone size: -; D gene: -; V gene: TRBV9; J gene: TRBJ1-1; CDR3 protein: CASSVVQGTGTEAFF; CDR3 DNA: TGTGCCAGCAGCGTAGTGCAGGGAACGGGCACTGAAGCTTTCTTT
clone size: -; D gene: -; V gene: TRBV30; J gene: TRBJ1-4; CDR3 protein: CAWSAKGTPNEKLFF; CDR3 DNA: TGTGCCTGGAGTGCCAAGGGAACGCCTAATGAAAAACTGTTTTTT
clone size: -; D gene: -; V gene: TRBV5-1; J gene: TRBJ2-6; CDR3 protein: CASNPIEAGANVLTF; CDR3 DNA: TGCGCCAGCAACCCGATAGAGGCTGGGGCCAACGTCCTGACTTTC
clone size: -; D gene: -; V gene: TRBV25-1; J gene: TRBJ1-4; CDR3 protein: CASSFRDGNEKLFF; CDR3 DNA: TGTGCCAGCAGCTTCCGGGACGGTAATGAAAAACTGTTTTTT
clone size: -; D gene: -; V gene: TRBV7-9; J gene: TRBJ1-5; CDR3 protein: CASSQSRESPQHF; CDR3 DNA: TGTGCCAGCAGCCAATCCCGAGAGTCGCCCCAGCATTTT
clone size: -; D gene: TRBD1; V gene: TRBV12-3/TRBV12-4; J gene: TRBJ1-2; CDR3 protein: CASSIDRGDYTF; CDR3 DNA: TGTGCCAGCAGTATTGACAGGGGAGACTACACCTTC
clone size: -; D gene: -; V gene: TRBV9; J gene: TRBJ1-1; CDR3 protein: CASSPAGTVNTEAFF; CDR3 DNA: TGTGCCAGCAGCCCAGCTGGCACCGTGAACACTGAAGCTTTCTTT
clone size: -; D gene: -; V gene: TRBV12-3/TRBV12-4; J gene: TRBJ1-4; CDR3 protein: CASRRAADEKLFF; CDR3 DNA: TGTGCCAGCAGGAGAGCGGCTGATGAAAAACTGTTTTTT
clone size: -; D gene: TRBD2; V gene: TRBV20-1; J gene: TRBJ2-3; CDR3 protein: CSAEPGLATDTQYF; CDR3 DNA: TGCAGTGCTGAACCGGGACTAGCGACAGATACGCAGTATTTT
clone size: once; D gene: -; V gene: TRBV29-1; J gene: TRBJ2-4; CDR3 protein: CSAKKAGSGNIQYF; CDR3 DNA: TGCAGCGCTAAGAAGGCTGGGTCAGGGAACATTCAGTACTTC
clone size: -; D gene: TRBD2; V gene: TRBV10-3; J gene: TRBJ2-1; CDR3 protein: CAIRSGRRSDEQFF; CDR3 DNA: TGTGCCATCAGGAGCGGGAGGAGGTCCGATGAGCAGTTCTTC
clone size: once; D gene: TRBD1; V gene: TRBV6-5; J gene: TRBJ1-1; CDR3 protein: CASSVTGTGDTEAFF; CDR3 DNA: TGTGCCAGCAGTGTTACCGGGACAGGGGACACTGAAGCTTTCTTT
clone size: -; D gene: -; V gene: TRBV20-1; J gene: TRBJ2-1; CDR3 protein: CSAREILALTNYNEQFF; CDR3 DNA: TGCAGTGCTAGAGAAATACTAGCTCTTACAAATTACAATGAGCAGTTCTTC
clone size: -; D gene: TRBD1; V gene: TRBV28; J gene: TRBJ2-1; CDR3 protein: CASSLEGTGLDEQFF; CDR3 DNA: TGTGCCAGCAGTTTAGAAGGGACAGGGCTGGATGAGCAGTTCTTC
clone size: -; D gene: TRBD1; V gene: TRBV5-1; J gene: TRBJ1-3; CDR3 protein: CASTIEGTVSGNTIYF; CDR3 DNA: TGCGCCAGCACCATTGAAGGGACAGTCTCTGGAAACACCATATATTTT
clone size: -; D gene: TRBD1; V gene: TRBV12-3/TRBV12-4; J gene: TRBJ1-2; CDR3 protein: CASRDRGRLYGYTF; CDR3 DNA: TGTGCAAGCCGGGACAGGGGGCGCCTCTATGGCTACACCTTC
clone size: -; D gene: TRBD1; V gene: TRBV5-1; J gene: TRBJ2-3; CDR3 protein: CASRSPGQGSHEVYTDTQYF; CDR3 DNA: TGCGCCAGCAGGTCACCGGGACAGGGGTCCCATGAGGTGTACACAGATACGCAGTATTTT
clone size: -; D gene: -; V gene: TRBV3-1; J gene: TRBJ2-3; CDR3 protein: CASSQEWSSVQGDTQYF; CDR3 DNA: TGTGCCAGCAGCCAAGAATGGTCGTCGGTCCAAGGAGATACGCAGTATTTT
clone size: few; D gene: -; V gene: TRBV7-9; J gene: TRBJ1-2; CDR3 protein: CASSLPGYGYTF; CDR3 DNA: TGTGCCAGCAGCTTGCCAGGGTATGGCTACACCTTC
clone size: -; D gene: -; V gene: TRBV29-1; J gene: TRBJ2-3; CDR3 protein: CSAGEVAARTDTQYF; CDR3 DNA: TGCAGCGCGGGGGAAGTAGCGGCCCGCACAGATACGCAGTATTTT
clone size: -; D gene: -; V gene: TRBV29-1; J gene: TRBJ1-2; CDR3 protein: CSTGGGTNYGYTF; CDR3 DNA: TGCAGCACTGGAGGGGGGACTAACTATGGCTACACCTTC
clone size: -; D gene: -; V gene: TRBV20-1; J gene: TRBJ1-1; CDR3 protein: CSASQHVAFF; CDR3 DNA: TGCAGTGCTTCACAGCACGTAGCTTTCTTT
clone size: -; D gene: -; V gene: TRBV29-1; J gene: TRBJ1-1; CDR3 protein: CSVGPGTEAFF; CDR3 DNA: TGCAGCGTCGGGCCAGGGACTGAAGCTTTCTTT
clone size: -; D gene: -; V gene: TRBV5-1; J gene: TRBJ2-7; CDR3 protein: CASSAEGISYEQYF; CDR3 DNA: TGCGCCAGCAGCGCGGAGGGGATCTCCTACGAGCAGTACTTC
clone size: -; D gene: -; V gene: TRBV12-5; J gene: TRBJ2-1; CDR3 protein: CASGLVSSTQFF; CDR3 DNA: TGTGCTAGTGGTTTGGTAAGCAGCACCCAGTTCTTC
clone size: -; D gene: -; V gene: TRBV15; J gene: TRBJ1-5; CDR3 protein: CATSRSGRNQPQHF; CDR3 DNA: TGTGCCACCAGCAGATCCGGGCGCAATCAGCCCCAGCATTTT
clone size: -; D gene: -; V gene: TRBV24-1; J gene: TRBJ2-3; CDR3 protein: CATSDFGGSTDTQYF; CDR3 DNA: TGTGCCACCAGTGATTTTGGAGGGAGCACAGATACGCAGTATTTT